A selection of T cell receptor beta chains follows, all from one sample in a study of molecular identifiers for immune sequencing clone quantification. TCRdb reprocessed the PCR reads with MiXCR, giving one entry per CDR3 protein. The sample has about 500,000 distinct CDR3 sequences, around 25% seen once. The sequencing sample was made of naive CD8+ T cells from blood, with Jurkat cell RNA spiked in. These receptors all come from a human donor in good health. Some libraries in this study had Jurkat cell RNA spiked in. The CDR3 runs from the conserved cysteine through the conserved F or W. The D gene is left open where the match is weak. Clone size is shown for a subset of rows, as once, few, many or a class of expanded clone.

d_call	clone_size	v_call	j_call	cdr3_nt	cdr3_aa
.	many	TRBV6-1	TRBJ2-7	TGTGCCAGCAGCCCGAGGGGAAACTCCTACGAGCAGTACTTC	CASSPRGNSYEQYF
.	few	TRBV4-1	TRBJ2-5	TGCGCCAGCAGCTCCCGGTTCTGGTCCGCGGAGACCCAGTACTTC	CASSSRFWSAETQYF
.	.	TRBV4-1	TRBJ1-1	TGCGCCAGCAGCCAAGAACCTACTGGTTTCTTGAACACTGAAGCTTTCTTT	CASSQEPTGFLNTEAFF
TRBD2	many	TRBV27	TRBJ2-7	TGTGCCAGCAGTTTACTAGCGGGAGGGTCCTACGAGCAGTACTTC	CASSLLAGGSYEQYF
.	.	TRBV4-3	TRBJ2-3	TGCGCCAGCAGCCAAGACGCTAGGGAGACGATTTGGGGTACGCAGTATTTT	CASSQDARETIWGTQYF
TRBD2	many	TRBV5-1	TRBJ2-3	TGCGCCAGCAGCTTGGCCGCGGGACTAGAAGGCACAGATACGCAGTATTTT	CASSLAAGLEGTDTQYF
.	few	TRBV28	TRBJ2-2	TGTGCCAGCAGTGACAGCTATACGTTTTTT	CASSDSYTFF
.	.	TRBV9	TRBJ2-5	TGTGCCAGCAGCGTCGGTTGGGACCTCCAAGAGACCCAGTACTTC	CASSVGWDLQETQYF
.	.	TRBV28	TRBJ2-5	TGTGCCAGCAGTTTACCCCCCCGGGCCCAGTGGCCCCAGTACTTC	CASSLPPRAQWPQYF
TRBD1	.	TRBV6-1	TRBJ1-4	TGTGCCAGCAGGGGGGACAGGGAGTCGACTAATGAAAAACTGTTTTTT	CASRGDRESTNEKLFF
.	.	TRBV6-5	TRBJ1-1	TGTGCCAGCAGAACTGGGGAGAACACTGAAGCTTTCTTT	CASRTGENTEAFF
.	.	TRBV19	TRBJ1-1	TGTGCCAGTAGTATTATAGGGGACACTGAAGCTTTCTTT	CASSIIGDTEAFF
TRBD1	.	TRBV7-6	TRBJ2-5	TGTGCCAGCAGCCAGAACAGGGGAGAGACCCAGTACTTC	CASSQNRGETQYF
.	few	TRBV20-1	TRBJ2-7	TGCAGTGCTAGTGACCCCCAGGGGTCCGGGGTCTACGAGCAGTACTTC	CSASDPQGSGVYEQYF
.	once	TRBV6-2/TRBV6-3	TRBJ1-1	TGTGCCAGCAGTTACTCAGTGATTGAAGCTATCTTT	CASSYSVIEAIF
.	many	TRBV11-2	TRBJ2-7	TGTGCCAGCAGCCTTCCGGGACACGAGCAGTACTTC	CASSLPGHEQYF
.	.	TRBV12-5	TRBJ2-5	TGTGCTAGTGGTTTGCGGGGGGCTGTTCAGGACCAGTACTTC	CASGLRGAVQDQYF
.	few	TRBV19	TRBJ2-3	TGTGCCAGTAGTGGGACCTCTTCATCGACAGATACGCAGTATTTT	CASSGTSSSTDTQYF
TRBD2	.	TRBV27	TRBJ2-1	TGTGCCAGCAGTTCGACTAGCGGGGTCTCCTACAATGAGCAGTTCTTC	CASSSTSGVSYNEQFF
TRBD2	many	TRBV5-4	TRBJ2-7	TGTGCCAGCAGCTTGGAAGTCCTAGCGGGAGGCCTAACCTACGAGCAGTACTTC	CASSLEVLAGGLTYEQYF
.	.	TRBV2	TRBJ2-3	TGTGCCGGCCGGGGGGACAACACAGATACGCAGTATTTT	CAGRGDNTDTQYF
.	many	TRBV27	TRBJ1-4	TGTGCCAGCAGGGGATGGGCAACTAATGAAAAACTGTTTTTT	CASRGWATNEKLFF
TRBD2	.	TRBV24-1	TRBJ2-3	TGTGCCACCAGTGACCCCGGGACTAGCGGGGCAGATACGCAGTATTTT	CATSDPGTSGADTQYF
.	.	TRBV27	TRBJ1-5	TGTGCCAGCAGTTTATTGGGCAGGGAGGGGAATCAGCCCCAGCATTTT	CASSLLGREGNQPQHF